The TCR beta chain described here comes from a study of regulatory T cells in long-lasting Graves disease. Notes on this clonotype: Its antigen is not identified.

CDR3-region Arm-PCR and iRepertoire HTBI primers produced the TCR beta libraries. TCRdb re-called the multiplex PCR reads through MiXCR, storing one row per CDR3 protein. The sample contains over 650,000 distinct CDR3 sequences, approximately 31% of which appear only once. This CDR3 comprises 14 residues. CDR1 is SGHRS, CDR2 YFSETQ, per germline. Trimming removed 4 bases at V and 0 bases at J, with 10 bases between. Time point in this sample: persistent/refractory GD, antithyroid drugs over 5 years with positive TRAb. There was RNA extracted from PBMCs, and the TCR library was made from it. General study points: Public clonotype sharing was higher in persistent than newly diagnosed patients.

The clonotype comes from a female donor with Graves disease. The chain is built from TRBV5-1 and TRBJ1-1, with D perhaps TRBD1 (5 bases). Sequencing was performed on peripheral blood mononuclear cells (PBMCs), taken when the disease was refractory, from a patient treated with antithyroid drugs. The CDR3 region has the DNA TGCGCCAGCAGCGAGGGACCTGTGAACACTGAAGCTTTCTTT. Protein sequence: CASSEGPVNTEAFF.